This entry is about one T cell receptor (beta chain). No antigen is known for it. The sample is drawn from a study of T cells in Graves' hyperthyroidism and ophthalmopathy. Points from the study as a whole: Ophthalmopathy and stable hyperthyroidism were told apart by a 13 V-J model.

Amplification of TCR beta CDR3 regions used RNA as the template. The HTBI primer set was used in a first-round RT-PCR of the TCR CDR3. TCRdb analysed the multiplex PCR reads with MiXCR anew, one entry per CDR3 protein. Among more than 500,000 distinct CDR3 sequences listed, less than 15% were seen once. No progression to ophthalmopathy during 18 months of follow-up defined stable disease. Diagnostic decisions used clinical symptoms, serum thyroxine and TRAb, thyroid ultrasound and orbital computed tomography. CDR3 length: 16 amino acids. V lost 7 bases and J lost 5, with 23 bases in between. Germline V CDR1 and CDR2: MNHNS, SASEGT.

Specimen: blood. This receptor was taken from a woman in her thirties or forties with Graves' hyperthyroidism. This chain uses TRBV6-1 with TRBJ1-2; TRBD1 is a possible D gene (6 bases). CDR3 nucleotides: TGTGCCAGCAACCAACTTGGGGGGGCGACTGGGTATGGCTACACCTTC. Translation: CASNQLGGATGYGYTF.